This T cell receptor (beta chain) was identified during a study of shared clonotypes between healthy human individuals (dated by TCRdb to the early 2020s). General notes on the study: A couple of women and a few men aged 18 to 49 years were included in the cohort. Different laboratories and diverse techniques were used to prepare libraries and sequence TCR repertoires, to increase sequencing depth and limit assay-specific biases. Leukapheresis yielded between about 0.9 and 9.5 billion PBMCs per donor. To estimate repertoire size and how much clonotype sharing occurs between individuals, the study deeply sequenced the blood TCR repertoires of roughly 5 healthy adults.

Comment on this clone: The target of this receptor is not known. Base qualities are not at hand, and no much larger clone is one base apart.

V was cut back by 0 bases and J by 9 bases, leaving a gap of 9 bases between them. The CDR3, cysteine through phenylalanine, is 14 amino acids long. The read is trimmed to its CDR3 DNA, 42 bases read in frame from base 1. CDR1 is given as WSHSY and CDR2 as SAAADI, both from the germline V gene. What the authors observed across the whole study: Because the study included a small number of donors, the genetic and exposure-history diversity represented was limited. Sampling was restricted to blood, and TCR repertoires in tissue are likely to differ from TCR repertoires in blood. Pairwise subsampling indicated that sequencing depth was expected to affect the degree of clonotype sharing among donors.

TCR CDR3 regions were amplified from genomic DNA by multiplex PCR using the deep immunoSEQ assay. Extracted genomic DNA from each cell subset was spread evenly across all wells of several immunoSEQ 96-well plates, with each plate serving as a replicate. For unsorted PBMC, each replicate PCR was loaded with 250 to 300 ng genomic DNA, equivalent to about 33,000 T cell genomes. Ten immunoSEQ deep assay plates were used to sequence unsorted PBMC genomic DNA. Purified libraries were quantified with a Qubit 3.0 fluorometer, sized on a Bioanalyzer 2100, and re-quantified with the KAPA Library Quantification kit. Every immunoSEQ 96-well plate was sequenced on a separate single-read 150-cycle Illumina NextSeq 550 flow cell. The authors' analysis ran thus. Because the immunoSEQ output held only junctional sequences and lacked quality scores, the filtering could not match the filtering applied to full-length reads. To assign V/J genes and CDR3, sequences were annotated using PyIR, a Python wrapper for IgBLAST v1.9, with IMGT germline references. Reads with weak V/J assignments (E-value above 1e-6), missing CDR3, stop codons, out-of-frame junctions, or ambiguous translated residues were removed. A V3J clonotype was defined by an identical inferred V gene, J gene, and CDR3 amino acid sequence. The percentage overlap between two repertoires was calculated by dividing the number of shared unique clonotypes by the size of the smaller repertoire. RTK rarefaction, the Chao1 estimator, and Recon v2.1 estimates of unobserved clonotypes were used to assess repertoire richness. The clones in this table, taken by TCRdb from immuneACCESS, are in-frame only. Not every clone is retained; where verified, under half of the shortfall comes from an unresolved V gene, and the cause of the rest is unknown. V and J calls and clone size follow that table, whereas D and trimming were derived from the DNA. This sample is represented by approximately 500,000 clones; about 72% of them were singletons. The ten largest make up more than 10% of the sample.

The donors were healthy, HIV-negative adults with no recently reported acute infections or vaccinations. Every donor was a Caucasian adult living in Nashville, Tennessee, USA. For unsorted samples, 80 million to 100 million PBMCs were counted, and genomic DNA was extracted using the QIAamp DNA Blood Mini kit. After blood collection by leukapheresis, PBMCs were isolated using Ficoll-Histopaque density gradient centrifugation and then cryopreserved in the vapor phase of liquid nitrogen. The receptor was isolated from a woman between 40 and 50 years old in good health. Some clones in this sample may be carry-over from other donors' samples. Sequencing used PBMCs. Recombination linked TRBV10-2 to TRBJ1-6; the D segment cannot be called with confidence. The base sequence is TGCGCCAGCAGTGAGTCTCGTGCACGTTCACCCCTCCACTTT. Translated, this is CASSESRARSPLHF.